This T cell receptor beta chain was observed in a study of T cells after posttransplantation cyclophosphamide. CDR1 and CDR2 from the germline V gene are SGDLS and YYNGEE. The CDR3 is 17 amino acids. The junction had 15 bases not matched to a gene; V was cut back by 5 bases and J by 8 bases. Controls had myeloablative marrow grafts with methotrexate and calcineurin inhibitor, sampled at 1 year. Method: immunoSEQ multiplex PCR; TCRdb's copy keeps in-frame clones and lacks some. This sample has about 9,800 clones, with 89% found just once. Study-wide results and limits: Recipient CMV seropositivity and CMV reactivation strongly tracked TRB clonality.

Remarks on this clone: Its specificity is unknown.

The source was PBMCs, collected about 450 days after allogeneic stem cell transplant with calcineurin inhibitor and methotrexate. The chain links TRBV9 to TRBJ1-4; 10 nucleotides match TRBD1. The source is a male patient in his fifties who received an allogeneic stem cell transplant from an unrelated donor, was CMV-positive, and had chronic GVHD only. A share of the T cells may be of graft donor origin. CDR3 DNA sequence: TGTGCCAGCAGGGGGGGGGACAGGGGACCTTCGGGGGAAAAACTGTTTTTT. Protein: CASRGGDRGPSGEKLFF.